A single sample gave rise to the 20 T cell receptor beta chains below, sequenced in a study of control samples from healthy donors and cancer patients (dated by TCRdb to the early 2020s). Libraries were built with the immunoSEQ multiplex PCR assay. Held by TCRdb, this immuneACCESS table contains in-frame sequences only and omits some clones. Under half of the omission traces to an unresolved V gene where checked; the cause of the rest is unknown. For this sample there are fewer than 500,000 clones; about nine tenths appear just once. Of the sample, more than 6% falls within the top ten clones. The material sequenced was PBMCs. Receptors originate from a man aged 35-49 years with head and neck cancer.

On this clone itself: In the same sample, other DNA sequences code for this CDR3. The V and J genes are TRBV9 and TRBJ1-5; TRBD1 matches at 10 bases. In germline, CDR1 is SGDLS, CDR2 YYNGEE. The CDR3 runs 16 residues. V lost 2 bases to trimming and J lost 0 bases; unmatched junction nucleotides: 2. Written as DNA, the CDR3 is TGTGCCAGCAGCGTGGGGACAGGGGATAGCAATCAGCCCCAGCATTTT. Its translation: CASSVGTGDSNQPQHF. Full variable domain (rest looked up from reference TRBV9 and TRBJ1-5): DSGVTQTPKHLITATGQRVTLRCSPRSGDLSVYWYQQSLDQGLQFLIQYYNGEERAKGNILERFSAQQFPDLHSELNLSSLELGDSALYFCASSVGTGDSNQPQHFGDGTRLSIL.

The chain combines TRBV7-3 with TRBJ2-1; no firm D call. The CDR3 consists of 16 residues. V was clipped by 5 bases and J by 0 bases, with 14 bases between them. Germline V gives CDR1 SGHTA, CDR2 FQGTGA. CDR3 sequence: CASSPALLASYNEQFF. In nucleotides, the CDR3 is TGTGCCAGCAGCCCCGCTCTGCTGGCCTCCTACAATGAGCAGTTCTTC.

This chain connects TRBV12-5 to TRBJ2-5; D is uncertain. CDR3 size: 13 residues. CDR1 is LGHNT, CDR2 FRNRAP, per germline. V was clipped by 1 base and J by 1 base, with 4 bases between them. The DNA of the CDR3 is TGTGCTAGTGGTTTGGGAAGCCAAGAGACCCAGTACTTC. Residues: CASGLGSQETQYF.

The CDR3 is CASSKPTGVGTDTQYF. CDR3 bases: TGTGCCAGCAGTAAACCGACAGGGGTTGGTACAGATACGCAGTATTTT. The genes are TRBV6-2 or TRBV6-3 and TRBJ2-3; TRBD1 aligns across 8 bases. Germline values: CDR1 MNHEY, CDR2 SVGEGT. This CDR3 region has 16 residues. The junction had 10 bases not matched to a gene; V was cut back by 5 bases and J by 3 bases.

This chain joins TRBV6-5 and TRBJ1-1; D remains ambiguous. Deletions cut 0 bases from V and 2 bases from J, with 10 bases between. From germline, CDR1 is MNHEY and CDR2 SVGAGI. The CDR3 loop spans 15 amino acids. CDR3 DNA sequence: TGTGCCAGCAGTTACTCGGCAGTTTTCAACACTGAAGCTTTCTTT. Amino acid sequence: CASSYSAVFNTEAFF.

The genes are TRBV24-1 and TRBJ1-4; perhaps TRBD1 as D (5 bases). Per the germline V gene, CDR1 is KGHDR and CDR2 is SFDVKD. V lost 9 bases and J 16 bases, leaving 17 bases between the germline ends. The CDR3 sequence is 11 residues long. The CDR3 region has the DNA TGTGCCACCTCGGAGGGGAGGATATGGTTTTTT. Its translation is CATSEGRIWFF.

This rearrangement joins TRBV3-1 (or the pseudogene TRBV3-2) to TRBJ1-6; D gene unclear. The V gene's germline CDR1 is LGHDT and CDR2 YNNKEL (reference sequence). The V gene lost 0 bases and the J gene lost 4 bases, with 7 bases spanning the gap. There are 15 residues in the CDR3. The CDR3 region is CASSQEGSYNSPLHF. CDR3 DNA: TGTGCCAGCAGCCAAGAGGGGTCGTATAATTCACCCCTCCACTTT.

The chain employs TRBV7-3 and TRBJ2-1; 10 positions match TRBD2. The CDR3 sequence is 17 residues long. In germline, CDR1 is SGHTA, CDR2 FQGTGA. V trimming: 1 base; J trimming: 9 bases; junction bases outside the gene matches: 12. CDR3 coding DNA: TGTGCCAGCAGCTTAAACAGTCCGGCTAGCGGGGGAGGTGAGCAGTTCTTC. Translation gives CASSLNSPASGGGEQFF.

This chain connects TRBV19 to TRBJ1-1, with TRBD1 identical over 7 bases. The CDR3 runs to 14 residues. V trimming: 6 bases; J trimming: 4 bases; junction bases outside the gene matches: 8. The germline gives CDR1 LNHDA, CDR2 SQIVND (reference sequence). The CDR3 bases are TGTGCCAGTAGAACTACAGGGGTTTCCACTGAAGCTTTCTTT. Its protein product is CASRTTGVSTEAFF.

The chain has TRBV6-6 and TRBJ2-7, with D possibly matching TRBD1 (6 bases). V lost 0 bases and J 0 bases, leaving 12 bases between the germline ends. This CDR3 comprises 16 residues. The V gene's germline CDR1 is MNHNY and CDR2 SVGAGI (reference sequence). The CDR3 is CASSYSGQPNSYEQYF. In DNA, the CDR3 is TGTGCCAGCAGTTACTCAGGACAGCCAAACTCCTACGAGCAGTACTTC.

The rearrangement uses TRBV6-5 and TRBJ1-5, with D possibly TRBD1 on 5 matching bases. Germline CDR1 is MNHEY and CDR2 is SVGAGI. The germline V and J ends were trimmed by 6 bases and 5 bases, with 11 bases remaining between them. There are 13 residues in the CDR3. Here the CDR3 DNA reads TGTGCCAGCAGACAGGCCAACGATCAGCCCCAGCATTTT. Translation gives CASRQANDQPQHF.

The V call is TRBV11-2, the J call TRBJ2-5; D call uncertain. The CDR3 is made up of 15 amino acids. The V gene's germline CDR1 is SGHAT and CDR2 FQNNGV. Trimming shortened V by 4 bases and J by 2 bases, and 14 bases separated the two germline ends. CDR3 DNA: TGTGCCAGCAGCTGGGTACACGCGGTGCAAGAGACCCAGTACTTC. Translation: CASSWVHAVQETQYF.

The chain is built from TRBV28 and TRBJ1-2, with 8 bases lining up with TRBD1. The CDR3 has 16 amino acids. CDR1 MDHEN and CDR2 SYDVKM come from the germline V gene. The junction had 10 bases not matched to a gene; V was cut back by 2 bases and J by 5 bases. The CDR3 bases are TGTGCCAGCAGTTTAGCAGGGGGCACGACTATATATGGCTACACCTTC. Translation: CASSLAGGTTIYGYTF.

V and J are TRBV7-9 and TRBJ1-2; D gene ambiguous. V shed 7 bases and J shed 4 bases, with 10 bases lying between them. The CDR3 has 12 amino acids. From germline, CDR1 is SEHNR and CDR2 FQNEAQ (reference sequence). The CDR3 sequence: CASKGESYGYTF. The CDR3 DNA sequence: TGTGCCAGCAAAGGAGAATCCTATGGCTACACCTTC. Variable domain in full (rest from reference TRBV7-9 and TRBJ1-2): DTGVSQNPRHKITKRGQNVTFRCDPISEHNRLYWYRQTLGQGPEFLTYFQNEAQLEKSRLLSDRFSAERPKGSFSTLEIQRTEQGDSAMYLCASKGESYGYTFGSGTRLTVV.

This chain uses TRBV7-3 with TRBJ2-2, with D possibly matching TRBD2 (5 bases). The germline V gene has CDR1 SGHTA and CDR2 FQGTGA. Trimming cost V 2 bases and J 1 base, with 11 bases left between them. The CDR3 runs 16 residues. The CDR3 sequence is CASSLHSAGNTGELFF. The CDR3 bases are TGTGCCAGCAGCTTACATAGCGCGGGGAACACCGGGGAGCTGTTTTTT.

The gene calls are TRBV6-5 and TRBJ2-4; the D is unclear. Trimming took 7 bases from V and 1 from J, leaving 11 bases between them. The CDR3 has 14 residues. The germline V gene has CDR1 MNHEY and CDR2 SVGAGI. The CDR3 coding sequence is TGTGCCAGCAAAGTTGGGCTGGCCAAAAACATTCAGTACTTC. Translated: CASKVGLAKNIQYF.

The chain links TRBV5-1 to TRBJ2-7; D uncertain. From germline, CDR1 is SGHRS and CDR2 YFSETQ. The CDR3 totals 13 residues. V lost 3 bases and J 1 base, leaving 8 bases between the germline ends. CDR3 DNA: TGCGCCAGCAGCTCGGGTTTGTCCTACGAGCAGTACTTC. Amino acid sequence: CASSSGLSYEQYF.

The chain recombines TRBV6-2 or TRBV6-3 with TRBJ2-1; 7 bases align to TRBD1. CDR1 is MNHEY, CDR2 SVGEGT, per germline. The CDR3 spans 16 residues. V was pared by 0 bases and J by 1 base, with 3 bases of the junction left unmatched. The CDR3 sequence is CASSYSAGGSYNEQFF. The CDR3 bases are TGTGCCAGCAGTTACTCTGCAGGGGGATCCTACAATGAGCAGTTCTTC.

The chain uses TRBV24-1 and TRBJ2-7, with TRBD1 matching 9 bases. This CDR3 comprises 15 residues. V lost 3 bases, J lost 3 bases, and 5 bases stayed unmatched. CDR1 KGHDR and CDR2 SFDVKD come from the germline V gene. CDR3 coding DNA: TGTGCCACCAGTGATCCGGGACAGGGTCTCTACGAGCAGTACTTC. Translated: CATSDPGQGLYEQYF.

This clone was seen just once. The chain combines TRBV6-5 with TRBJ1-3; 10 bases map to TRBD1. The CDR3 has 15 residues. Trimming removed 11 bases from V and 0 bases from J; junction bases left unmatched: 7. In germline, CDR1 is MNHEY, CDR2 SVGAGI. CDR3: CAAGDRGYSGNTIYF. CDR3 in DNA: TGTGCCGCGGGGGACAGGGGTTACTCTGGAAACACCATATATTTT.